This entry lists 12 T cell receptor beta chains sequenced from one sample in a study of blood T cell repertoires in COVID-19. The data were produced by immunoSEQ multiplex PCR, yet TCRdb's version contains in-frame clones alone and is incomplete. This table has almost 250,000 clones, roughly 91% appearing once. Specimen: PBMCs or T cells enriched from blood (not recorded which). All receptors come from a woman in her 30s who had recovered from COVID-19.

The chain couples TRBV7-9 to TRBJ1-2, with 8 bases that match TRBD1. Per the germline V gene, CDR1 is SEHNR and CDR2 is FQNEAQ (reference sequence). The CDR3 has 13 amino acids. The trim removed 1 base at V and 7 bases at J, leaving 2 bases unmatched. The CDR3 DNA is TGTGCCAGCAGCTTAGGGACAGGGTCTGGCTACACCTTC. It specifies CASSLGTGSGYTF.

As DNA, the CDR3 is TGTGCCAGCAGTTTATTGGCAGGGAAAGGCTACACCTTC. It is translated as CASSLLAGKGYTF. The chain links TRBV28 to TRBJ1-2, with D tentatively TRBD1 (5 bases). CDR3 length: 13 amino acids. Germline assignment: CDR1 MDHEN and CDR2 SYDVKM. Trimming shortened V by 1 base and J by 8 bases, and 11 bases separated the two germline ends.

The gene calls are TRBV11-3 and TRBJ2-7; D is ambiguous. The V gene lost 1 base and the J gene lost 0 bases, with 10 bases spanning the gap. Germline CDR1 reads SGHNT; CDR2 reads YENEEA. The CDR3 runs 15 residues. CDR3 region: CASSLGHLSSYEQYF. CDR3 in DNA: TGTGCCAGCAGCTTAGGACACCTAAGCTCCTACGAGCAGTACTTC.

The V gene is TRBV4-3, the J gene TRBJ1-1; D is perhaps TRBD1 (5 bases). V lost 4 bases, J lost 4 bases, and 10 bases lay in between. The CDR3 has 13 residues. Germline values: CDR1 LGHNA, CDR2 YSLEER. Here the CDR3 reads CASSRRDGTEAFF. CDR3 coding DNA: TGCGCCAGCAGCCGCAGGGATGGCACTGAAGCTTTCTTT.

The J gene is TRBJ2-7, the V gene TRBV11-2; D gene uncertain. Trimming shortened V by 5 bases and J by 3 bases, and 11 bases separated the two germline ends. This CDR3 is 13 amino acids long. Germline-derived CDR1 and CDR2 are SGHAT and FQNNGV. The CDR3 loop is CASSPGWSYEQYF. The CDR3 DNA reads TGTGCCAGCAGCCCCGGCTGGAGCTACGAGCAGTACTTC. The variable domain in full, with the rest retrieved from reference TRBV11-2 and TRBJ2-7, is EAGVAQSPRYKIIEKRQSVAFWCNPISGHATLYWYQQILGQGPKLLIQFQNNGVVDDSQLPKDRFSAERLKGVDSTLKIQPAKLEDSAVYLCASSPGWSYEQYFGPGTRLTVT.

The CDR3 bases are TGCGCCAGCAGTTGGGGCTTGTCTAACTATGGCTACACCTTC. Amino acids: CASSWGLSNYGYTF. This rearrangement joins TRBV5-1 to TRBJ1-2; D is possibly TRBD1 (5 bases). The ends were cut back, 5 bases at V and 0 bases at J, with 11 bases in the middle. This CDR3 contains 14 residues. Germline V gene data show CDR1 as SGHRS and CDR2 as YFSETQ.

The rearrangement joins TRBV30 to TRBJ1-1; D might be TRBD1 (5 bases). The CDR3 covers 13 residues. Germline loops: CDR1 GTSNPN, CDR2 SVGIG (reference sequence). V lost 1 base and J 2 bases, leaving 8 bases between the germline ends. In DNA form, the CDR3 reads TGTGCCTGGAGTGGACAGTTCAACACTGAAGCTTTCTTT. Its protein is CAWSGQFNTEAFF. The whole variable domain, filled in from reference TRBV30 and TRBJ1-1, reads SQTIHQWPATLVQPVGSPLSLECTVEGTSNPNLYWYRQAAGRGLQLLFYSVGIGQISSEVPQNLSASRPQDRQFILSSKKLLLSDSGFYLCAWSGQFNTEAFFGQGTRLTVV.

This clone was observed once. This chain connects TRBV30 to TRBJ1-5; D gene ambiguous. V lost 4 bases, J lost 4 bases, and 11 bases lay in between. The germline V gene has CDR1 GTSNPN and CDR2 SVGIG (reference sequence). The CDR3 is made up of 13 amino acids. The CDR3 DNA reads as TGTGCCTGGAACCCCGGAGGGAATCAGCCCCAGCATTTT. Protein: CAWNPGGNQPQHF.

CDR3: CATSRGTSRNEQFF. Written as DNA, the CDR3 is TGTGCCACCAGCAGAGGGACTAGTCGAAATGAGCAGTTCTTC. The V gene is TRBV15, the J gene TRBJ2-1, with 7 bases aligning to TRBD2. Germline-derived CDR1 and CDR2 are LNHNV and YYDKDF (reference sequence). Germline trimming cut 1 base from V and 7 bases from J; bases unmatched to any gene: 4. The CDR3 has 14 residues.

The chain has TRBV7-9 and TRBJ1-2; 7 positions agree with TRBD1. Losses at the gene ends were 5 bases for V and 5 bases for J; bases not matched to a gene: 14. The CDR3 runs 16 residues. Germline V gene sequence: CDR1 SEHNR, CDR2 FQNEAQ (reference sequence). CDR3 nucleotides: TGTGCCAGCAGCCCCCTAGGGTACAGGGGAGTTTATGGCTACACCTTC. Protein sequence: CASSPLGYRGVYGYTF.

The V call is TRBV3-1 (or the pseudogene TRBV3-2), the J call TRBJ2-1, with TRBD2 matching over 8 bases. The CDR3 has 16 residues. The V gene end was trimmed by 1 base and the J gene end by 7 bases; junction bases not matched to a gene: 9. Germline CDR1 and CDR2: LGHDT and YNNKEL (reference sequence). The CDR3 nucleotides are TGTGCCAGCAGCCAAGGAATAGTAGCGGGAAGGAATGAGCAGTTCTTC. This gives the protein CASSQGIVAGRNEQFF.

The rearrangement uses TRBV28 and TRBJ1-2; D call uncertain. Germline CDR1 is MDHEN and CDR2 is SYDVKM. The V and J ends lost 6 bases and 8 bases respectively, with 4 bases between them. The CDR3 has 9 residues. This chain's CDR3 is CASSPGYTF. CDR3 DNA sequence: TGTGCCAGCAGCCCGGGCTACACCTTC.